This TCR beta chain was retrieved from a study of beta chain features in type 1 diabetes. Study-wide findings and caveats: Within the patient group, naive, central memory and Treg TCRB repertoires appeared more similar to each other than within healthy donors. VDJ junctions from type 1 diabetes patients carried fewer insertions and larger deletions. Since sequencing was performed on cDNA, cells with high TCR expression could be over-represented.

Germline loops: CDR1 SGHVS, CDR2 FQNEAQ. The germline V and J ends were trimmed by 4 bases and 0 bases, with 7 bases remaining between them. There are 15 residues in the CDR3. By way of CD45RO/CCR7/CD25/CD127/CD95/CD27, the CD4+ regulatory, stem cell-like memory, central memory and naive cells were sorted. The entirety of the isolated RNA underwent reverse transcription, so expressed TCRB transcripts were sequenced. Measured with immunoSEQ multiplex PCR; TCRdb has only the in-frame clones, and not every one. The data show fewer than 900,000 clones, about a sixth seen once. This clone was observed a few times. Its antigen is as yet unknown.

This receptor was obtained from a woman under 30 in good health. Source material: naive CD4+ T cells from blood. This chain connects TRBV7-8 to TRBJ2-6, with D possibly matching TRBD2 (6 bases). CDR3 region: CASSWRGSGANVLTF. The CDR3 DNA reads TGTGCCAGCAGCTGGAGGGGCTCTGGGGCCAACGTCCTGACTTTC.